This T cell receptor (beta chain) was sequenced in a study of blood T cell repertoires in COVID-19. Looked up from germline, CDR1 is SGHKS and CDR2 is YYEKEE (reference sequence). CDR3 length: 14 amino acids. J was trimmed by 8 bases and V by 4 bases; bases with no gene match: 8. Authors' methods: Amplification with reference gene primers provided the estimates of nucleated cell counts. Profiling relied on immunoSEQ multiplex PCR, and the TCRdb table lists in-frame clones only, not all of them. The V and J calls and clone size were taken over from that table, and D and trimming were inferred from the DNA. In the table there are about 340,000 clones, 75% to 90% of which are singletons.

The rearrangement uses TRBV5-5 and TRBJ2-1, with TRBD2 identical over 8 bases. The sequenced sample was peripheral blood. The receptor comes from a woman aged 60-75 years with COVID-19, enrolled during active disease. The CDR3 here is CASSRGGVNDEQFF. CDR3 in DNA: TGTGCCAGCAGCCGGGGGGGAGTGAACGATGAGCAGTTCTTC.